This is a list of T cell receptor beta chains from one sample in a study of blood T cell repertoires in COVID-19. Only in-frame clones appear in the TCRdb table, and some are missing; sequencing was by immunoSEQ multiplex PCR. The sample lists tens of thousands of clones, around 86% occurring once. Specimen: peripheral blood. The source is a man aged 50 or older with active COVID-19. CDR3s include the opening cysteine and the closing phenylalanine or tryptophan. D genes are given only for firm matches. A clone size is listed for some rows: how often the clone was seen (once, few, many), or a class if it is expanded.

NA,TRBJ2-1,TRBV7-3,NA,TGTGCCAGCAGCCCCGCCAGGGAGGCATACAATGAGCAGTTCTTC,CASSPAREAYNEQFF
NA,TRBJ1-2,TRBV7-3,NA,TGTGCCAGCAGTCCCGGGACAACCTATGGCTACACCTTC,CASSPGTTYGYTF
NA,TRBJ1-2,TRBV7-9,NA,TGTGCCAGCAGCCACCTTGGCAATAACTATGGCTACACCTTC,CASSHLGNNYGYTF
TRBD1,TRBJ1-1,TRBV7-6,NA,TGTGCCAGCAGCTTAGACAGGGGGTCGAACACTGAAGCTTTCTTT,CASSLDRGSNTEAFF
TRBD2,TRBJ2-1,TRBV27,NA,TGTGCCAGCAGTTCGGGGGGGCGGACCGATGAGCAGTTCTTC,CASSSGGRTDEQFF
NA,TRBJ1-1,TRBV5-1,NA,TGCGCCAGCAGCCTACCACCCCCGAACACTGAAGCTTTCTTT,CASSLPPPNTEAFF
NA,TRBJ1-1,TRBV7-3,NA,TGTGCCAGCAGACTAAACCAGGGGACCACTGAAGCTTTCTTT,CASRLNQGTTEAFF
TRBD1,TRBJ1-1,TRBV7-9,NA,TGTGCCAGCAGCCTCGGGACAGGACTACTGAAAGCTTTCTTT,CASSLGTGLLKAFF
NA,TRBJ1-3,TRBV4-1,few,TGCGCCAGCAGCCAAGATAACCTACAGGGCTTCTCTGGAAACACCATATATTTT,CASSQDNLQGFSGNTIYF
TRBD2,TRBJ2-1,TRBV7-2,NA,TGTGCCAGCAGCCCAGCGGGGGGGGCTGTCAATGAGCAGTTCTTC,CASSPAGGAVNEQFF
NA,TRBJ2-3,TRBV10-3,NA,TGTGCCATCAGTGCTCTAGCGACCACTAGCACAGATACGCAGTATTTT,CAISALATTSTDTQYF
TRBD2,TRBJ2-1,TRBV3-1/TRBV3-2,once,TGTGCCAGCAGCCGAAGTGGAGCGGGGAACAATGAGCAGTTCTTC,CASSRSGAGNNEQFF
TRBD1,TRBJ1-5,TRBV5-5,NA,TGTGCCAGCAGCCTGGGACAGGCGATTGGGCAGCCCCAGCATTTT,CASSLGQAIGQPQHF
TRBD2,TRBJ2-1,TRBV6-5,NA,TGTGCCAGCAGTTACACTAGCGGGAGGAGTAATGAGCAGTTCTTC,CASSYTSGRSNEQFF
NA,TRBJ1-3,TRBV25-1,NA,TGTGCCAGCAGTGATCGGAGCGTCCGGGACACCATATATTTT,CASSDRSVRDTIYF
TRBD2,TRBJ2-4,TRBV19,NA,TGTGCCAGTAGTATGGTTCTAGCGGGAAAAAACATTCAGTACTTC,CASSMVLAGKNIQYF
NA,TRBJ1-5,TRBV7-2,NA,TGTGCCAGCAGCTTAGATAGTGCTTATCAGCCCCAGCATTTT,CASSLDSAYQPQHF
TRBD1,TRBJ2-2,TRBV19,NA,TGTGCCAGTAGTGTTTACCCCGGGACAGGAGGCGTAGACGCGAACACCGGGGAGCTGTTTTTT,CASSVYPGTGGVDANTGELFF
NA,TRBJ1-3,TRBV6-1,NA,TGTGCCAGCAGTGAAATGTACGGCGGAGTCTCTGGAAACACCATATATTTT,CASSEMYGGVSGNTIYF
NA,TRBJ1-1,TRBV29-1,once,TGCAGCGTTGTAGGGGGAAACACTGAAGCTTTCTTT,CSVVGGNTEAFF
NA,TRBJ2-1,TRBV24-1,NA,TGTGCCACCAGTTCCTTTGGACAGACAAAGAATGAGCAGTTCTTC,CATSSFGQTKNEQFF
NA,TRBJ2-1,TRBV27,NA,TGTGCCAGCAGTTTACTCGCGGCCTCCTACAATGAGCAGTTCTTC,CASSLLAASYNEQFF
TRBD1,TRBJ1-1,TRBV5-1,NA,TGCGCCAGCAGCTTGAGGACAGGGAAGAACACTGAAGCTTTCTTT,CASSLRTGKNTEAFF
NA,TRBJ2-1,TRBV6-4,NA,TGTGCCAGCAGTAAGGGGGGGGCCCACAATGAGCAGTTCTTC,CASSKGGAHNEQFF
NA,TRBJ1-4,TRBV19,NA,TGTGCCAGTGAGGCGGGTCAGGCGGGGGGAGAAAAACTGTTTTTT,CASEAGQAGGEKLFF
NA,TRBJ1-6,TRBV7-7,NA,TGTGCTAGCAGCTTAATACAGGTGTTTTCACCCCTCCACTTT,CASSLIQVFSPLHF
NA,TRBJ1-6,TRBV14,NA,TGTGCCAGCAGCCCCAGGTCGGCCCCGGAGGCGCCCCTCCACTTT,CASSPRSAPEAPLHF
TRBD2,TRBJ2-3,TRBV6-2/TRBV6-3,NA,TGTGCCAGCAGTTACTCCGGCGGGAGCCTCACAGATACGCAGTATTTT,CASSYSGGSLTDTQYF
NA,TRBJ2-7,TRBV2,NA,TGTGCCAGCCGTCGGGTGGGGGGCTCCTACGAGCAGTACTTC,CASRRVGGSYEQYF
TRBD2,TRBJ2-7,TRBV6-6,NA,TGTGCCAGCAGTTACTCGTCACCGGGACTAGCGGCTGAGCAGTACTTC,CASSYSSPGLAAEQYF
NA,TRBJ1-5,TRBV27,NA,TGTGCCAGCAGTACCCGGGGGAACAATCAGCCCCAGCATTTT,CASSTRGNNQPQHF
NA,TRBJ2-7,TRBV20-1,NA,TGCAGTGCTTTCTACCGGGGCGAGCAGTACTTC,CSAFYRGEQYF
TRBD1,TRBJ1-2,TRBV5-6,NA,TGTGCCAGCAGCGCCCCGGACAGGGCCCTCTATGGCTACACCTTC,CASSAPDRALYGYTF
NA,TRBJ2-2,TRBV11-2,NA,TGTGCCAGCAGCTCGATGGACTACACCACCGGGGAGCTGTTTTTT,CASSSMDYTTGELFF
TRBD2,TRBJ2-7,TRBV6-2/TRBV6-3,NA,TGTGCCAGCAGTCAGACGGCTAGCGGGAGGCTCCTTTGGGACGAGCAGTACTTC,CASSQTASGRLLWDEQYF
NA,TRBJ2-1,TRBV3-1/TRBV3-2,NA,TGTGCCAGCAGCCAAGAAGGGCGGGATGAGCAGTTCTTC,CASSQEGRDEQFF
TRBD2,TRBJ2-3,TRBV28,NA,TGTGCCAGCAGTTTGGGGGGGAGTGGAAAAGATACGCAGTATTTT,CASSLGGSGKDTQYF
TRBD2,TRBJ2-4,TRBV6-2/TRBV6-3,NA,TGTGCCAGCAGTAGTAGCGGGGGGAAGCTAAACATTCAGTACTTC,CASSSSGGKLNIQYF
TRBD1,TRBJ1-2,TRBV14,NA,TGTGCCAGCAGCCCTCTTCCGGGACAGGGTAGCTATGGCTACACCTTC,CASSPLPGQGSYGYTF
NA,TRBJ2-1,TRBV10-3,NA,TGTGCCATCAGTGAGAGAGGAGGAGGGTCCTACAATGAGCAGTTCTTC,CAISERGGGSYNEQFF
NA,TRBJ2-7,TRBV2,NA,TGTGCCTGCAGCGTCCAGGGTACCTACGAGCAGTACTTC,CACSVQGTYEQYF
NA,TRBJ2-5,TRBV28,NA,TGTGCCAGCAGTTTGCCAGGGCAAGAGACCCAGTACTTC,CASSLPGQETQYF
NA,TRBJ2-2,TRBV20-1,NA,TGCAGTGCTAGTGGGGGGCTGAGGACCGGGGAGCTGTTTTTT,CSASGGLRTGELFF
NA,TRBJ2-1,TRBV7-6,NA,TGTGCCAGCAGCTTAGGTCACAACAATGAGCAGTTCTTC,CASSLGHNNEQFF
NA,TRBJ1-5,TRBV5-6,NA,TGTGCCAGCAGCTTGGCCGGGGTGGATCAGCCCCAGCATTTT,CASSLAGVDQPQHF
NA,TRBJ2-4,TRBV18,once,TGTGCCAGCTCAACGGACATGGCCAAAAACATTCAGTACTTC,CASSTDMAKNIQYF
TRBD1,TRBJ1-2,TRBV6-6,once,TGTGCCAGCAGTGGACAGGGCCGGGGCTACACCTTC,CASSGQGRGYTF
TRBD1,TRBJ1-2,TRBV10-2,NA,TGCGCCAGCAGTAATCCGGGACAGGGAGGCTACACCTTC,CASSNPGQGGYTF
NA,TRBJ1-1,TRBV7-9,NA,TGTGCCAGCAGCCCTTCCCCGAACACTGAAGCTTTCTTT,CASSPSPNTEAFF
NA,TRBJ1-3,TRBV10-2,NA,TGCGCCAGCAGTGGAGGGTCTGGAAACACCATATATTTT,CASSGGSGNTIYF
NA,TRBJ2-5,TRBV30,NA,TGTGCCTGGAGTGTAAGGGGCCAAGAGACCCAGTACTTC,CAWSVRGQETQYF
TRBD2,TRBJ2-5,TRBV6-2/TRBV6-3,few,TGTGCCAGCAGTGTTAGACTAGCGGGAGGATGGGAGACCCAGTACTTC,CASSVRLAGGWETQYF
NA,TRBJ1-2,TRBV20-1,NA,TGCGCGATATCGGGGGATGGCTACACCTTC,CAISGDGYTF
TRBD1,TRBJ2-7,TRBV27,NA,TGTGCCAGCAGTCCCGACAGGGCCTCCTACGAGCAGTACTTC,CASSPDRASYEQYF
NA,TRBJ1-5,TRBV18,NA,TGTGCCAGCTCACCGGACAGCCTTCCAACACGAACCCAGCATTTT,CASSPDSLPTRTQHF
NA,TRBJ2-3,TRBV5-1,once,TGCGCCAGCAGCTTGGGTCGAGCGAGCGGCTACACAGATACGCAGTATTTT,CASSLGRASGYTDTQYF
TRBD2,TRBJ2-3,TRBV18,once,TGTGCCAGCCGTTCGACTAGCGGTACCACAGATACGCAGTATTTT,CASRSTSGTTDTQYF